This section outlines one T cell receptor beta chain sequence together with its context. Baseline was the first blood sampling point, followed by cycle 4 day 1 and cycle 7 day 1. Trimming cost V 1 base and J 5 bases, with 15 bases left between them. The CDR3 length is 15 residues. Germline V gene sequence: CDR1 LNHDA, CDR2 SQIVND (reference sequence). This table comes from immunoSEQ multiplex PCR, and its TCRdb copy is limited to in-frame clones, with some not included. The data show tens of thousands of clones, about 91% seen once. The sample comes from a study of OX40 agonist ivuxolimab in advanced cancers. The wider study: Ivuxolimab, an agonist antibody against OX40 (CD134), was given to patients. Every 2 weeks, patients got intravenous ivuxolimab at one of six dose levels (0.01-10 mg/kg).

The sequencing used CD4+ or CD8+ T cells sorted from blood, collected in a trial of the OX40 agonist ivuxolimab. V and J are TRBV19 and TRBJ2-7; D may be TRBD2 (6 bases). This receptor was identified in an adult with an advanced solid tumor such as melanoma, head and neck, liver or kidney cancer. CDR3 sequence reads: CASSIGREYRHEQYF. CDR3 DNA sequence: TGTGCCAGTAGTATAGGTCGGGAGTATCGTCACGAGCAGTACTTC.